The text below deals with one TCR beta chain. The target antigen is unknown. The data are from a study of T cell clonotyping in hematopoietic cell transplantation. In the study overall: Recipients' pretransplant samples followed cytoreduction.

Germline V lookup: CDR1 MNHNY, CDR2 SVGAGI (reference sequence). The ends were cut back, 5 bases at V and 3 bases at J, with 4 bases in the middle. The CDR3 spans 11 residues. The study, taken as a whole, reports: At the given depth, recipient repertoires were over 95% de novo clonotypes. Graft donor and pretransplant recipient Inverse Simpson Index values predicted broader posttransplant TCR diversity.

Repertoires were generated with immunoSEQ multiplex PCR, while TCRdb's copy carries only in-frame clones and drops some. The table records 29,000 or so clones, about 80% of them present only once. Time point: recipient sample about 28 days before transplant, after cytoreduction. Recipients were bled about 28 days pretransplant and at posttransplant days 30, 100, 180. The rearrangement links TRBV6-6 to TRBJ1-2; no firm D call. This TCR was recovered from a woman aged 25 to 45 with chronic myeloid leukemia. Some clones in this sample may be carry-over from other donors' samples. Sequencing was performed on peripheral blood mononuclear cells, taken before stem cell transplant. In DNA, the CDR3 is TGTGCCAGCAGTCAGGACTATGGCTACACCTTC. This codes for CASSQDYGYTF.